This T cell receptor beta chain was recorded in a study of CD8 T cells in ankylosing spondylitis. Study outcomes and limitations: A TCR beta motif made of fewer than ten highly homologous variants seemed typical of ankylosing spondylitis blood.

Germline CDR1 DFQATT, CDR2 SNEGSKA (reference sequence). There are 13 residues in the CDR3. V was pared by 5 bases and J by 1 base, with 11 bases between. Scientists made TCR beta libraries using quantitative 5'-RACE with molecular barcodes. In TCRdb, the 5' RACE reads were re-called with MiXCR into one record per CDR3 protein. The profile shows about 700,000 distinct CDR3 sequences, 15% to 20% of them singletons. This clonotype was seen many times. Its antigen is currently unknown. The specimen sequenced was blood, either unsorted or a sorted T cell fraction (not recorded which). The chain uses TRBV20-1 and TRBJ1-1; D gene unclear. This TCR was recovered from a male donor with ankylosing spondylitis. The CDR3 loop reads CSALTGKNTEAFF. CDR3 sequence (DNA): TGCAGTGCTTTGACCGGGAAGAACACTGAAGCTTTCTTT.